Listed below are T cell receptor beta chains from one sample, sequenced in a study of human T cells and chemical hapten exposure. TCRdb called the RACE reads again in MiXCR, with one record for every CDR3 protein. The table has about 78,000 distinct CDR3 sequences, over 6.5% seen once. The sequenced sample was whole blood, obtained in connection with sensitization to the hapten diphenylcyclopropenone (DPC). The receptor set was obtained from a woman aged 45-60 years with alopecia areata. Some clones in this sample may be carry-over from other donors' samples. The CDR3 runs from the conserved cysteine through the conserved F or W. The order of the fields is J gene, D gene, V gene, clone size, CDR3 DNA, CDR3 protein. D genes are given only for firm matches. Clone size is not always given. Where it is, it says once, few, many or a class for expanded clones.

TRBJ2-7 | NA | TRBV4-2 | many | TGTGCCAGCAGCCCGGACCAGGGATACGAGCAGTACTTC | CASSPDQGYEQYF
TRBJ2-3 | TRBD2 | TRBV10-3 | few | TGTGCCATCAGTTTGCGGGAGGGGTACACAGATACGCAGTATTTT | CAISLREGYTDTQYF
TRBJ2-3 | TRBD1 | TRBV29-1 | NA | TGCAGCGTAGTCGAGACAGGGTTTGGAGATACGCAGTATTTT | CSVVETGFGDTQYF
TRBJ1-2 | TRBD1 | TRBV12-3/TRBV12-4 | few | TGTGCCAGCAGCCCCGGGACAGTACCCTATGGCTACACCTTC | CASSPGTVPYGYTF
TRBJ1-2 | NA | TRBV5-4 | NA | TGTGCCAGCAGCTTGGATCGGGGGTCGAGCTATGGCTACACCTTC | CASSLDRGSSYGYTF
TRBJ1-3 | NA | TRBV10-3 | many | TGTGCCATCAGTGAGTGGGGATCTGGAAACACCATATATTTT | CAISEWGSGNTIYF
TRBJ2-7 | TRBD1 | TRBV11-1 | few | TGTGCCAGCAGCTTAGGTGGGACAGGGAAGTTATACGAGCAGTACTTC | CASSLGGTGKLYEQYF
TRBJ1-3 | TRBD1 | TRBV11-2 | NA | TGTGCCAGCACCCAAGGACAGGGACGCTCTGGAAACACCATATATTTT | CASTQGQGRSGNTIYF
TRBJ1-2 | NA | TRBV27 | many | TGTGCCAGCAGTCCGGGACCCTACTATGGCTACACCTTC | CASSPGPYYGYTF
TRBJ2-2 | NA | TRBV19 | NA | TGTGCCAGTAGATGGTCGGCAGGCGGAGGGGGGGAGCTGTTTTTT | CASRWSAGGGGELFF
TRBJ2-5 | NA | TRBV19 | few | TGTGCCAGCACCTCTCAAGCTCAAGAGACCCAGTACTTC | CASTSQAQETQYF
TRBJ2-2 | NA | TRBV20-1 | few | TGCAGTGCTAGATCTCCGAACACCGGGGAGCTGTTTTTT | CSARSPNTGELFF
TRBJ1-1 | TRBD1 | TRBV5-1 | NA | TGCGCCAGCAGCTACACAGGGGTGAAAGGCACTGAAGCTTTCTTT | CASSYTGVKGTEAFF
TRBJ2-3 | NA | TRBV10-2 | few | TGCGCCAGCAGTGAGTCAAGTCTCGGCACAGATACGCAGTATTTT | CASSESSLGTDTQYF
TRBJ2-3 | NA | TRBV7-8 | NA | TGTGCCAGCAGCCCCACCAGGGTGGTTAGAACAGATACGCAGTATTTT | CASSPTRVVRTDTQYF
TRBJ1-4 | NA | TRBV5-6 | many | TGTGCCAGCAGTATGTTAGCAACTAATGAAAAACTGTTTTTT | CASSMLATNEKLFF
TRBJ1-2 | NA | TRBV12-3/TRBV12-4 | many | TGTGCCAGCAGTTCACAGGATACACCGGGGGACACCTTC | CASSSQDTPGDTF
TRBJ2-5 | NA | TRBV20-1 | few | TGCAGTGCCGGGGCAGCGAACGGTCAAGAGACCCAGTACTTC | CSAGAANGQETQYF
TRBJ2-1 | TRBD2 | TRBV7-2 | few | TGTGCCAGCAGCTTAACCGGGAGGAATGAGCAGTTCTTC | CASSLTGRNEQFF
TRBJ1-3 | NA | TRBV20-1 | NA | TGCAGTGCTAGAGAACAGGGAGGGAGAAACACCATATATTTT | CSAREQGGRNTIYF
TRBJ1-6 | NA | TRBV9 | many | TGTGCCAGCAGCGTAGGAGACCGTGATTCACCCCTCCACTTT | CASSVGDRDSPLHF
TRBJ1-5 | NA | TRBV7-9 | few | TGTGCCAGCAGCCCTCTTTTGGGCAGGGACACTCAGCCCCAGCATTTT | CASSPLLGRDTQPQHF
TRBJ2-7 | TRBD1 | TRBV5-4 | many | TGTGCCAGCAGCCCTCCCCAGGGACAGGGCCTCTACGAGCAGTACTTC | CASSPPQGQGLYEQYF
TRBJ2-7 | TRBD2 | TRBV9 | many | TGTGCCAGCACTAGCGGGGGGTCCTCCTACGAGCAGTACTTC | CASTSGGSSYEQYF
TRBJ2-3 | TRBD1 | TRBV20-1 | many | TGCAGTGCTAGAGATCGGTACAGGGGAGCAGATACGCAGTATTTT | CSARDRYRGADTQYF
TRBJ2-3 | TRBD2 | TRBV3-1 | NA | TGTGCCAGCAGCCTCTCCGGGACTAAGAGCACAGATACGCAGTATTTT | CASSLSGTKSTDTQYF
TRBJ2-7 | NA | TRBV29-1 | NA | TGCAGCGTTTTTATAGCGGGACAGTCCCGTGGCGAGCAGTACTTC | CSVFIAGQSRGEQYF
TRBJ2-3 | NA | TRBV24-1 | NA | TGTGCCACCAGTGACCCGAAAGCCACAGATACGCAGTATTTT | CATSDPKATDTQYF
TRBJ2-7 | NA | TRBV2 | many | TGTGCCAGCAGCCCTGACAGCCACGAGCAGTACTTC | CASSPDSHEQYF
TRBJ1-1 | NA | TRBV19 | many | TGTGCCAGTAGTAGTGGGGGTCTCCCAAGGAACACTGAAGCTTTCTTT | CASSSGGLPRNTEAFF
TRBJ1-1 | NA | TRBV2 | many | TGTGCCAGCGACAGCGGTACGGCTTTCTTT | CASDSGTAFF
TRBJ2-1 | TRBD2 | TRBV5-1 | NA | TGCGCCAGCAGCTCCGGACTAGCGGAGGAGAATGAGCAGTTCTTC | CASSSGLAEENEQFF
TRBJ1-2 | NA | TRBV29-1 | few | TGCAGCGTTGAAGATCAGAGCTACACCTTC | CSVEDQSYTF
TRBJ1-6 | TRBD1 | TRBV20-1 | few | TGCAGTGCTAGAGATACGGACAGGGGTGAGAATTCACCCCTCAACTTT | CSARDTDRGENSPLNF
TRBJ2-7 | TRBD1 | TRBV25-1 | many | TGTGCCAGCAGCGCTGCACCGGGACAGGGGGTAGAAGAGCAGTACTTC | CASSAAPGQGVEEQYF
TRBJ1-2 | TRBD1 | TRBV5-1 | many | TGCGCCAGCAGCTTGGGACAGGGCCGCGGCTACACCTTC | CASSLGQGRGYTF
TRBJ1-1 | NA | TRBV24-1 | few | TGTGCCACCAGTGCCGGGATTCGCGACACTGAAGCTTTCTTT | CATSAGIRDTEAFF
TRBJ1-5 | NA | TRBV12-3/TRBV12-4 | many | TGTGCCAGCAGTTTGGCCGGGCCTACGTACAATCAGCCCCAGCATTTT | CASSLAGPTYNQPQHF
TRBJ2-3 | TRBD2 | TRBV12-3/TRBV12-4 | few | TGTGCCAGCAGTTTGAGCGGGAGTTTCCCAGATACGCAGTATTTT | CASSLSGSFPDTQYF
TRBJ1-6 | NA | TRBV29-1 | many | TGCAGCGCAGTAACAGGGCGGAATTCACCCCTCCACTTT | CSAVTGRNSPLHF
TRBJ1-1 | NA | TRBV29-1 | few | TGCAGCGTTAAGCGGGGGTACACTGAAGCTTTCTTT | CSVKRGYTEAFF
TRBJ2-7 | NA | TRBV7-2 | few | TGTGCCAGCCGCCCGGGTAGGGGAACCTACGAGCAGTACTTC | CASRPGRGTYEQYF
TRBJ1-1 | NA | TRBV12-5 | many | TGTGCTAGTGGTTTGGTCATACGAGGGGTCACTGAAGCTTTCTTT | CASGLVIRGVTEAFF